The T cell receptor beta chain under discussion was sequenced for a study of T cells in Graves' hyperthyroidism and ophthalmopathy. Study-level points and caveats: Researchers report that a 13 V-J model separated ophthalmopathy from stable hyperthyroidism.

Patients with uncontrolled infections, other autoimmune diseases, pregnancy or lactation were excluded. Every diagnosis used clinical symptoms, serum thyroxine and TRAb, thyroid ultrasound and orbital computed tomography. In the case of this clonotype: What it recognizes is unknown.

CDR3 length equals 15 residues. Trimming removed 4 bases at V and 3 bases at J, with 13 bases between. CDR1 is SGHRS and CDR2 is YFSETQ in the germline V gene. RNA transcripts gave rise to amplified TCR beta CDR3 regions. The primer set for the first-round RT-PCR of the TCR CDR3 was HTBI. Using its own MiXCR run on the multiplex PCR reads, TCRdb lists one record per CDR3 protein. The sample has a few hundred thousand distinct CDR3 sequences, 46% seen once. This TCR was sampled from an adult woman with Graves' disease, either hyperthyroidism or ophthalmopathy (not recorded which). Sequenced material: peripheral blood or thyroid tissue (not recorded which). The V and J genes are TRBV5-1 and TRBJ2-2, with a possible D match to TRBD1 (6 bases). The CDR3 spells CASSEWGPDTGELFF. DNA for the CDR3: TGCGCCAGCAGCGAGTGGGGGCCCGACACCGGGGAGCTGTTTTTT.